The rows below give T cell receptor beta chains drawn from one sample of a study of blood T cell repertoires in COVID-19. TCRdb keeps only in-frame clones here, not all; method: immunoSEQ multiplex PCR. The table has 180,000 or so clones, roughly 87% seen once. Sequenced material: peripheral blood. The receptors were gathered from a woman in her 70s with acute or convalescent COVID-19. CDR3s include the opening cysteine and the closing phenylalanine or tryptophan. The D gene is left open where the match is weak. Only part of the rows carry a size: once, few, many, or a class if the clone is expanded.

V gene	clone size	J gene	D gene	CDR3 DNA	CDR3 protein
TRBV7-9	.	TRBJ2-3	.	TGTGCCAGCAGCCCCGGGGGTGGAGATACGCAGTATTTT	CASSPGGGDTQYF
TRBV19	.	TRBJ2-3	TRBD1	TGTGCCAGTAGTGACGACAGGGGTCCAGATACGCAGTATTTT	CASSDDRGPDTQYF
TRBV6-5	few	TRBJ1-5	.	TGTGCCAGCAGTTACTCGCAGGCAGGGCCTGGGCCCCAGCATTTT	CASSYSQAGPGPQHF
TRBV19	many	TRBJ1-5	TRBD1	TGTGCCAGTAGGAAGGATGACAGGGGAGGTATGGGCAATCAGCCCCAGCATTTT	CASRKDDRGGMGNQPQHF
TRBV19	.	TRBJ1-5	TRBD1	TGTGCCACCAGAAGGGGACAGGGCCTTCGCAATCAGCCCCAGCATTTT	CATRRGQGLRNQPQHF
TRBV10-3	.	TRBJ2-1	TRBD2	TGTGCCATCAGTACGGGTCGGGAGGCGGAGCAGTTCTTC	CAISTGREAEQFF
TRBV5-4	.	TRBJ2-1	.	TGTGCCAGCAGCCTGGACACGGGGACCTACAATGAGCAGTTCTTC	CASSLDTGTYNEQFF
TRBV28	few	TRBJ2-7	.	TGTGCCAGCAGTTTTCTGGACAGCGGCTACGAGCAGTACTTC	CASSFLDSGYEQYF
TRBV14	.	TRBJ1-2	.	TGTGCCAGCAGCCCGACAGTGAACTATGGCTACACCTTC	CASSPTVNYGYTF
TRBV30	.	TRBJ2-7	.	TGTGCCTGGAACAGGTGGTACGAAGAGCAGTACTTC	CAWNRWYEEQYF
TRBV7-2	.	TRBJ1-1	TRBD1	TGTGCCAGCAGCTCGCAGGGGGCTGAAGCTGAAGCTTTCTTT	CASSSQGAEAEAFF
TRBV3-1/TRBV3-2	.	TRBJ2-5	.	TGTGCCAGCAGCCAAGATGGGAGATTTAGAGAGACCCAGTACTTC	CASSQDGRFRETQYF
TRBV6-5	.	TRBJ1-6	.	TGTGCCAGCAGTTACTTAAGGGGAGGGCGAAATTCACCCCTCCACTTT	CASSYLRGGRNSPLHF
TRBV6-2/TRBV6-3	.	TRBJ2-7	.	TGTGCCAGCAGCCAGGACAGTTACGAGCAGTACTTC	CASSQDSYEQYF
TRBV7-2	.	TRBJ2-5	TRBD2	TGTGCCAGCAGCTCAACTAGCGGGGGGGCCCAAGAGACCCAGTACTTC	CASSSTSGGAQETQYF
TRBV5-4	once	TRBJ1-2	.	TGTGCCAGCAGCTTGAGCCCGAACTATGGCTACACCTTC	CASSLSPNYGYTF
TRBV28	few	TRBJ1-2	.	TGTGCCAGCAGTTTACCCACAGGGAGACGTGGCTACACCTTC	CASSLPTGRRGYTF
TRBV19	.	TRBJ1-2	.	TGTGCCAGTAGTATAGCCCAGGGATTTAACTATGGCTACACCTTC	CASSIAQGFNYGYTF
TRBV27	.	TRBJ2-7	.	TGTGCCAGCAGTAGGTTTTTCCCCAACGGCGACAGCTCCTACGAGCAGTACTTC	CASSRFFPNGDSSYEQYF
TRBV24-1	.	TRBJ1-2	.	TGTGCCACCACCCACGTCAGGGTTTTGGATGGCTACACCTTC	CATTHVRVLDGYTF
TRBV7-8	.	TRBJ2-7	TRBD1	TGTGCCAGCAGCAGCCGGGACAGGGGGCGTACTAGTCCCTACGAGCAGTACTTC	CASSSRDRGRTSPYEQYF
TRBV7-9	.	TRBJ1-2	.	TGTGCCAGCAGCCAACAGGGTAGCTATGGCTACACCTTC	CASSQQGSYGYTF
TRBV5-8	.	TRBJ2-3	TRBD2	TGTGCCAGCAGCTTGTACGGGGGGGCTAGCACAGATACGCAGTATTTT	CASSLYGGASTDTQYF
TRBV12-5	.	TRBJ1-4	TRBD1	TGTGCTAGTGGTCCTCCCGGGACAGGGTCCCGTAATGAAAAACTGTTTTTT	CASGPPGTGSRNEKLFF
TRBV2	.	TRBJ2-3	TRBD1	TGTGCCAGCACCCGGGACAGGGACACAGATACGCAGTATTTT	CASTRDRDTDTQYF
TRBV7-2	.	TRBJ2-5	TRBD2	TGTGCCAGCAGCTTAGAGAGGGGCACTAGCGGGATAGCGGAGACCCAGTACTTC	CASSLERGTSGIAETQYF
TRBV6-2/TRBV6-3	.	TRBJ1-6	TRBD1	TGTGCCAGCAGTCCGGGACAGAGAGTCTCCTATAATTCACCCCTCCACTTT	CASSPGQRVSYNSPLHF
TRBV19	once	TRBJ2-1	TRBD2	TGTGCCAGTACTATAGCGGGAGGGAACAATGAGCAGTTCTTC	CASTIAGGNNEQFF
TRBV5-1	.	TRBJ1-6	TRBD1	TGCGCCAGCAGCTTGAAGCCCCAGGGACAGGGAACAGATTCACCCCTCCACTTT	CASSLKPQGQGTDSPLHF
TRBV5-8	.	TRBJ2-1	.	TGTGCCAGCAACTCGGAGGGCCGATCCGTCGATGAGCAGTTCTTC	CASNSEGRSVDEQFF
TRBV14	.	TRBJ1-4	.	TGTGCCAGCAGGACAGCAACTAATGAAAAACTGTTTTTT	CASRTATNEKLFF
TRBV7-4	.	TRBJ1-1	.	TGTGCCAGCAGCTTAGCTCGGGAGAACACTGAAGCTTTCTTT	CASSLARENTEAFF
TRBV6-5	.	TRBJ1-6	.	TGTGCCAGCAGGGGGCCCTATAATTCACCCCTCCACTTT	CASRGPYNSPLHF
TRBV5-5	once	TRBJ2-1	TRBD2	TGTGCCAGCGACGGACTAGCGGCCAATGAGCAGTTCTTC	CASDGLAANEQFF
TRBV18	.	TRBJ1-4	.	TGTGCCAGCTCACCACAGACGGGGACTAATGAAAAACTGTTTTTT	CASSPQTGTNEKLFF
TRBV6-1	.	TRBJ2-7	TRBD2	TGTGCCAGCAGTGAAGAGGGGAGGGTCTTCTCCTACGAGCAGTACTTC	CASSEEGRVFSYEQYF
TRBV29-1	.	TRBJ2-1	TRBD1	TGCAGCGTTAGGGACAGGGGCCCGTACAATGAGCAGTTCTTC	CSVRDRGPYNEQFF
TRBV30	.	TRBJ1-1	TRBD1	TGTGCCTGGAGTGTACCCGGGACAGGGGGTAGAGCTTTCTTT	CAWSVPGTGGRAFF
TRBV5-4	.	TRBJ1-1	.	TGTGCCAGCAGCGCAAACAGGGAGAACACTGAAGCTTTCTTT	CASSANRENTEAFF
TRBV5-7	.	TRBJ2-5	.	TGTGCCAGCAGCTTGCTTCAGGGACAAGAGACCCAGTACTTC	CASSLLQGQETQYF
TRBV9	.	TRBJ1-2	.	TGTGCCAGCAGCGTACAGGGAACCAACTATGGCTACACCTTC	CASSVQGTNYGYTF
TRBV20-1	.	TRBJ2-1	.	TGCAGTGCTATCAGGACTACGCAGTTCTTC	CSAIRTTQFF
TRBV15	once	TRBJ2-1	.	TGTGCCACCAGCAGAGATCAGGGACTTTATGAGCAGTTCTTC	CATSRDQGLYEQFF
TRBV4-2	.	TRBJ2-2	TRBD1	TGTGCCAGCAGCCAAGAAGGCGCAGGGGGTATAACCGGGGAGCTGTTTTTT	CASSQEGAGGITGELFF
TRBV6-6	.	TRBJ2-7	TRBD1	TGTGCCAGCAGTTACTGGGGGACAGGGTCCTACGAGCAGTACTTC	CASSYWGTGSYEQYF
TRBV3-1/TRBV3-2	.	TRBJ1-1	.	TGTGCCAGCAGCCAAGACAAGAACACTGAAGCTTTCTTT	CASSQDKNTEAFF
TRBV7-9	.	TRBJ2-5	TRBD1	TGTGCCAGCAGCTTACGGACAGGGCAAGGGGAGACCCAGTACTTC	CASSLRTGQGETQYF
TRBV20-1	.	TRBJ1-2	.	TGCAGTGCTAGTTTGGGAGTTGGCTACACCTTC	CSASLGVGYTF